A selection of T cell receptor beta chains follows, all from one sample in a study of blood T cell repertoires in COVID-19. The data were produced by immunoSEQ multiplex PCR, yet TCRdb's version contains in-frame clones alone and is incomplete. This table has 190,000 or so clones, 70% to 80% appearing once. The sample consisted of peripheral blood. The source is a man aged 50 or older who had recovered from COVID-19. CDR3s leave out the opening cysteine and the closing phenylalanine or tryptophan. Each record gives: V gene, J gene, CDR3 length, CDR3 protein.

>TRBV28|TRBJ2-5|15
ASSSLRWDSSQETQY
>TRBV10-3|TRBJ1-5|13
AIRDPRGGDQPQH
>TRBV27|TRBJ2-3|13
ASSFGLAGAGTQY
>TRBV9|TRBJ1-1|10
ASSSRETEAF
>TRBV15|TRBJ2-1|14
ATSGQDRGRLDEQF
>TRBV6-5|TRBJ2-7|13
ASSYFQGDSYEQY
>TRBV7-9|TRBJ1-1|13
ASSLGTGGITEAF
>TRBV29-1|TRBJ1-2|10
SGGQGENGYT
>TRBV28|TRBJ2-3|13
ALGEGGVGTDTQY
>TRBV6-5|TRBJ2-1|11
ASSYKADNEQF
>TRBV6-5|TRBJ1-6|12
ASRKPAASSPLH
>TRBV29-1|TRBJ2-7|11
SVELAGRYEQY
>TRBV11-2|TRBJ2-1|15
ASSFYLRGSGVNEQF
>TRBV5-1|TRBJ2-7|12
ASTLEGGRFEQY
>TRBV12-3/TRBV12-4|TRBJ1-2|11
ASSTEVNYGYT
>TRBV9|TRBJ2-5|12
ASSETSRGETQY
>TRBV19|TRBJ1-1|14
ASSSMTGTGNTEAF
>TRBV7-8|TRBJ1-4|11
ASSLEDSEKLF
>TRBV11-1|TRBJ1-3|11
ASRDSSGNTIY
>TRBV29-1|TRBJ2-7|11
SVGVGGLGQQY
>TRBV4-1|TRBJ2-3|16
ASSQDRGGTASTDTQY